Detailed here is one TCR beta chain. This clonotype was observed at least ten times. Its binding antigen is unknown. Qualities for individual bases were not recorded, and no much larger clone is one base off. This sample stems from a study of T cells after yellow fever vaccination (dated by TCRdb to about 2019). Regarding the study in general: Libraries from fractions with low cell numbers were prepared with the SMART-Seq v4 Ultra Low Input RNA kit. To follow T-cell clones before and after primary and booster YFV17D yellow fever vaccination, bulk TCR alpha and beta repertoires were sequenced over time. Two healthy male donors, one aged 18 to 30 and one aged 30 to 40 years, were included in the cohort. Blood samples were taken at several timepoints before and after primary and secondary immunization, and bulk PBMC replicates and cell subsets were isolated. Summary of the overall study and its limitations: A small share of clonotypes was detected in both CD4 and CD8 compartments, with the overlap likely arising from convergent recombination. The study included only two donors, which limits how far the findings can be generalized. Computational filtering was required because FACS-sorted repertoires could contain abundant contaminating clonotypes from the bulk population. Most clones expanded after primary vaccination were re-detected after the booster (about 96% of CD4 and around 86% of CD8), suggesting broad memory maintenance. Compared with the primary T-cell response, the secondary T-cell response was weaker but faster, peaking on day 5 rather than day 15.

The CDR3, from cysteine to phenylalanine, totals 14 residues. The CDR3 DNA has 42 bases and is translated from base 1. CDR1 SEHNR and CDR2 FQNEAQ were looked up in the germline V gene (reference sequence). V loses 7 bases, J loses 8 bases, and the germline ends lie 20 bases apart. The label giving this sample's treatment or condition can be read as: live attenuated yellow fever vaccine strain. At every blood-draw timepoint, two biological replicates of bulk PBMCs were collected. A standard Ficoll-Paque protocol was used to isolate PBMCs from peripheral blood. TriZol was used to extract RNA from bulk PBMCs, CD4 and CD8 fractions, and dextramer-positive and dextramer-negative fractions. TCRdb names Illumina NovaSeq 6000 as the instrument used. TCR cDNA was made using 5'RACE template switching, a step that added a universal primer site and unique molecular identifiers. Priming of cDNA synthesis was performed from both the TCR alpha and TCR beta constant segments. Library amplification used two PCR steps, and the second PCR step added sample barcodes and sequencing adapters. Sequencing of libraries was done on Illumina HiSeq 2500 (2x100 bp) or NovaSeq (2x150 bp). Turning to the authors' computational methods: Demultiplexing of reads and collapsing into UMI consensus sequences were performed with MIGEC, and V(D)J alignment was carried out with MiXCR. Using edgeR on replicate PBMC samples, clonotypes were called vaccine-responding if FDR was below 0.01 and the log2 fold change was above 5 up to day 15. Each bulk clonotype was labeled CD4 or CD8 based on which sequenced repertoire, CD4 or CD8, contained the clonotype at higher abundance. TCRdb reran the public reads through fastp at Q25 and MiXCR, keeping productive beta chains. Rows merge per CDR3 protein into single entries with the most common DNA and genes. None of the V and J calls come from the authors' own analysis; TCRdb made them. The sample includes roughly 330,000 distinct CDR3 sequences, with 3% to 4.5% observed a single time. More than 20% of the sample is taken by the ten largest.

The chain links TRBV7-9 with TRBJ1-2, with a weak D call of TRBD1 (5 bases match). This clonotype was sampled from a man in his late teens or twenties who received the YFV17D yellow fever vaccine. The specimen was PBMCs, collected 5 days after the yellow fever booster vaccination. The CDR3 in this case is CASTITGTLGGYTF. DNA sequence: TGTGCCAGCACCATCACCGGGACCTTAGGCGGCTACACCTTC.